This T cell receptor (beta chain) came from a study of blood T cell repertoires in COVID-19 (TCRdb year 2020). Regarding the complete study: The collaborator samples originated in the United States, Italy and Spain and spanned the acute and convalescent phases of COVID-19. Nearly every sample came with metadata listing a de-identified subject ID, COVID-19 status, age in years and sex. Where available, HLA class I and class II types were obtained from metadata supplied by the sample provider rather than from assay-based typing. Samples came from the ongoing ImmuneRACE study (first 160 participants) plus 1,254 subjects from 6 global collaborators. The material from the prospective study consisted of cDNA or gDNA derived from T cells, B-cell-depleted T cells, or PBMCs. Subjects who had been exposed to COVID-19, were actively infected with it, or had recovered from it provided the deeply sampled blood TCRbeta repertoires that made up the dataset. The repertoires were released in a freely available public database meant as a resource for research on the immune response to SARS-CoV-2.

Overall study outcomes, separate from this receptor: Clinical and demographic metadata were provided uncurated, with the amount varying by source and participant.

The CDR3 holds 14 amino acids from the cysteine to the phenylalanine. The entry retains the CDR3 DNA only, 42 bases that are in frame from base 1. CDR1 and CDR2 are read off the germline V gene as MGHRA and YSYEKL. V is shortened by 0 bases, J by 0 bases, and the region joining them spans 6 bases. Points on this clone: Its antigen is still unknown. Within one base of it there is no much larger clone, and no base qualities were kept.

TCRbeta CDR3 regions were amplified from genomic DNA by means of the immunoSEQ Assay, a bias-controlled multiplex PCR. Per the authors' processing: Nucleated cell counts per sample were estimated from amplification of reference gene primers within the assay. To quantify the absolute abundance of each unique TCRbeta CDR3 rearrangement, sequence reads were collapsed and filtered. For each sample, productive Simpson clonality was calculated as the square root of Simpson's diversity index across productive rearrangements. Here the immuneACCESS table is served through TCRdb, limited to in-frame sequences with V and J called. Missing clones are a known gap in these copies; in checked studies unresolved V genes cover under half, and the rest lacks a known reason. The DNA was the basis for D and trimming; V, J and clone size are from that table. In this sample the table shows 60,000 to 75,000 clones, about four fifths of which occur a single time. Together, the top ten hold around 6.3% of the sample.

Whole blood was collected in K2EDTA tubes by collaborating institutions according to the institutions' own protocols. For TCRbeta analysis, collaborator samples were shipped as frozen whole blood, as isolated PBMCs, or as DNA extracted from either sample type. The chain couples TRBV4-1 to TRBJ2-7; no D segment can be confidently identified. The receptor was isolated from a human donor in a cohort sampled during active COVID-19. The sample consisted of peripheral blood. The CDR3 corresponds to CASSQDGNSYEQYF. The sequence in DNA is TGCGCCAGCAGCCAAGATGGCAACTCCTACGAGCAGTACTTC.